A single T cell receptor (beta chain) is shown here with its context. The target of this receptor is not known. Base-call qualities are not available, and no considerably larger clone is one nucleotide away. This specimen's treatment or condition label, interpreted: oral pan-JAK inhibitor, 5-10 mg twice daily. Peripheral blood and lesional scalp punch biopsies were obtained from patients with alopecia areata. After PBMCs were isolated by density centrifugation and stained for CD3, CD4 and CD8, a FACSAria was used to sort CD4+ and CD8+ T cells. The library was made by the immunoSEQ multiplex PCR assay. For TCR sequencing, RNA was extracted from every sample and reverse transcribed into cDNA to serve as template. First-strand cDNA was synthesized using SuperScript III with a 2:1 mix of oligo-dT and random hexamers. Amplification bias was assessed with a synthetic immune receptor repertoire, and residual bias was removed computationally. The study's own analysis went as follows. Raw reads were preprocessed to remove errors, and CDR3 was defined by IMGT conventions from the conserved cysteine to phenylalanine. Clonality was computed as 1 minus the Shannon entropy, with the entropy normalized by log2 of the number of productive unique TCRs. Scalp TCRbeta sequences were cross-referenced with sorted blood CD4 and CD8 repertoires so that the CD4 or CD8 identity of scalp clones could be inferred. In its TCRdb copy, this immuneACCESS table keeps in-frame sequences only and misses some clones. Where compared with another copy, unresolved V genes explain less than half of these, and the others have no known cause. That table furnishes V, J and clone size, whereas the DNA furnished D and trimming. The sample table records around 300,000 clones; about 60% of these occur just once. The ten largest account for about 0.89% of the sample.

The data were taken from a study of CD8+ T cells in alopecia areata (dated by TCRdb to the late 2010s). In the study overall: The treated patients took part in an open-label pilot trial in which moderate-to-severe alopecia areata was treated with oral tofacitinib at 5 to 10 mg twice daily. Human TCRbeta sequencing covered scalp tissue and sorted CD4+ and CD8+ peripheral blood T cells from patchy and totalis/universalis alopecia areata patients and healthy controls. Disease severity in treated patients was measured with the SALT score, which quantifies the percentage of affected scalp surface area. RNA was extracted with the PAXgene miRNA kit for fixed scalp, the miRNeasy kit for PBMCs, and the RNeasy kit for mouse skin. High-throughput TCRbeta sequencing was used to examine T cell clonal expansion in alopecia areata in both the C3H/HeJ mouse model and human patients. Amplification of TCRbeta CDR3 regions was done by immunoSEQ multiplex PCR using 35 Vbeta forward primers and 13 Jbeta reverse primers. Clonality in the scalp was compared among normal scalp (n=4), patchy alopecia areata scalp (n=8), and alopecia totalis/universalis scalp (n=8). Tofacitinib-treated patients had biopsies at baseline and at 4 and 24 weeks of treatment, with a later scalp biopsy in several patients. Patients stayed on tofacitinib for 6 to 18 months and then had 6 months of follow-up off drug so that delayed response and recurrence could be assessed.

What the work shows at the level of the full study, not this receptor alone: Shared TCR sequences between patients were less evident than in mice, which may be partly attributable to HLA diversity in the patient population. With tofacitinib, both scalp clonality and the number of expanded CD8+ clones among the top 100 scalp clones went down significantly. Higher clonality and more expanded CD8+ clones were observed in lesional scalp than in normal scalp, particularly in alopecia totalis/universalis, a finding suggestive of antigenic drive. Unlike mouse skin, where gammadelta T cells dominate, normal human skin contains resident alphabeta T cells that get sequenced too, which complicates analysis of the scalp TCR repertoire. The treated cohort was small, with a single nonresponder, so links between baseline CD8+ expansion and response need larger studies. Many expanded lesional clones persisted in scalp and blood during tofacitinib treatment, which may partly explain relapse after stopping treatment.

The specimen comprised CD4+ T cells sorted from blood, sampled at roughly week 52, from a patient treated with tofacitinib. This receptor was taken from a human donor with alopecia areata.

Here the CDR3 is given as CASSQGANTEAFF. The DNA reads as follows: TGTGCCAGCTCACAGGGGGCGAACACTGAAGCTTTCTTT. The receptor chain draws on TRBV18 and TRBJ1-1, and 7 junction bases match TRBD1. Per the germline V gene, KGHSH is the CDR1 and LQKENI is the CDR2. Trimmed from V: 4 bases; trimmed from J: 1 base; junction bases lacking a gene match: 0. Inclusive of the bounding cysteine and phenylalanine, the CDR3 is 13 residues long. Only CDR3 DNA remains: 39 bases, in frame from the first base.